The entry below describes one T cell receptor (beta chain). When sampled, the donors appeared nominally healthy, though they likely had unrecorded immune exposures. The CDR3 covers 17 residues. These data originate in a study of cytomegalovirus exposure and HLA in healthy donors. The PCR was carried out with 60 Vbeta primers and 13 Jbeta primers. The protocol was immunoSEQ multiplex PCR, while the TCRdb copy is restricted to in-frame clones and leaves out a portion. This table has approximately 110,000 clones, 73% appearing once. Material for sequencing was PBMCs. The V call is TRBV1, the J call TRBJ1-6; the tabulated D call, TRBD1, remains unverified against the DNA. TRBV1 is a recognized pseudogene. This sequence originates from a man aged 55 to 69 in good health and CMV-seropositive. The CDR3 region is CTSSHVTGPPSNSPLHF. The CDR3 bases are TGCACCAGCAGCCATGTCACAGGGCCCCCTTCAAATTCACCCCTCCACTTT.